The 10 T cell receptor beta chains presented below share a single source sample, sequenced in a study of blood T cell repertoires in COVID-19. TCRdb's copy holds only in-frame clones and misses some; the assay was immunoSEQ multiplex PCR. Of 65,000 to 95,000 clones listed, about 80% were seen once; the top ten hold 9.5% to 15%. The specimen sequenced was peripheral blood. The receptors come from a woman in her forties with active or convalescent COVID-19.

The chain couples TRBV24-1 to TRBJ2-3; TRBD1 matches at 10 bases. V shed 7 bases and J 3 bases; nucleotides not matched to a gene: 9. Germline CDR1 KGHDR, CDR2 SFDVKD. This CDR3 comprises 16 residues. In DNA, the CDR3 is TGTGCCACCAGCCGCCCCGGGACAGGGGATACAGATACGCAGTATTTT. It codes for CATSRPGTGDTDTQYF.

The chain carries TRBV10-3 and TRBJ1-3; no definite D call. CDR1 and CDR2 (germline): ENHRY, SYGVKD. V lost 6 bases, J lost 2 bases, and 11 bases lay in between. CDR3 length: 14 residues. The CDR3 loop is CAIRGDTAGNTIYF. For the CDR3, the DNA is TGTGCCATCAGGGGTGACACGGCTGGAAACACCATATATTTT.

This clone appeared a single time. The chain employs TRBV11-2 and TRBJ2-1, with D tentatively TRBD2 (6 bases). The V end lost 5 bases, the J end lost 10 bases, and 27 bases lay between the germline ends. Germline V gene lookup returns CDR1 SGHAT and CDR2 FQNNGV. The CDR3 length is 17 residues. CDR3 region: CASSLSGDGGAYWEQFF. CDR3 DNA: TGTGCCAGCAGCCTTTCAGGTGATGGCGGGGCGTACTGGGAGCAGTTCTTC.

This CDR3 reads CASSLLSTGELFF. The CDR3 DNA follows: TGTGCCAGCAGTTTACTATCCACCGGGGAGCTGTTTTTT. This chain links TRBV6-5 with TRBJ2-2; no firm D call. Per the germline V gene, CDR1 is MNHEY and CDR2 is SVGAGI. The V gene lost 4 bases and the J gene lost 4 bases, with 7 bases spanning the gap. This CDR3 comprises 13 residues.

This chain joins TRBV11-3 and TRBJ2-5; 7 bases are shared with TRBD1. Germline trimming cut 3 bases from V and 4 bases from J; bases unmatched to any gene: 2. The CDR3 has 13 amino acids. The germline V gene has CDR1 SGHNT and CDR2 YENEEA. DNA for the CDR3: TGTGCCAGCAGCTTCAGACAGGGAGAGACCCAGTACTTC. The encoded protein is CASSFRQGETQYF.

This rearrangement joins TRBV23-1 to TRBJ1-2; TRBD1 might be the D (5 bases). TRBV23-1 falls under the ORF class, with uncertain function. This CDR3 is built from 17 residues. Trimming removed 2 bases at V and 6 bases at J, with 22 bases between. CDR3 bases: TGCGCCAGCAGTCAAAACAAGGGTGGCCCAGGGATCAATGGCTACACCTTC. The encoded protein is CASSQNKGGPGINGYTF.

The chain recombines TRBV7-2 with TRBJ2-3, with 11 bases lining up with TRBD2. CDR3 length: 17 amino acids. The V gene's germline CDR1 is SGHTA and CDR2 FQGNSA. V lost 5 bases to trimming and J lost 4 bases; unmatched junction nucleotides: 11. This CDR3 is CASSPRGVAGGADTQYF. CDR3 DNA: TGTGCCAGCAGCCCCCGGGGGGTAGCGGGGGGGGCAGATACGCAGTATTTT.

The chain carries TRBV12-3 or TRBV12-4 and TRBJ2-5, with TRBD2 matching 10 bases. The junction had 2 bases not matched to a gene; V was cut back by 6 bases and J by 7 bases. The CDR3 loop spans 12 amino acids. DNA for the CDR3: TGTGCCAGCAGGGCTAGCGGGGGGACCCAGTACTTC. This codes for CASRASGGTQYF.

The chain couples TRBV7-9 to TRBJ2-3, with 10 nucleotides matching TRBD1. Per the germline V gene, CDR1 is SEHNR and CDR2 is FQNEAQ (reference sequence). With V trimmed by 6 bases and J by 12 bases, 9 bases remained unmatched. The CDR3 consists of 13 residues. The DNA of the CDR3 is TGTGCCAGCAGGCAAAGCGACAGGGGGCTTCAGTATTTT. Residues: CASRQSDRGLQYF.

The CDR3 bases are TGTGCCAGCGGAAATCAGGACAGGGGGCTTTCCTACGAGCAGTACTTC. Residues: CASGNQDRGLSYEQYF. The chain links TRBV6-6 to TRBJ2-7; 11 positions agree with TRBD1. The length of the CDR3 is 16 residues. Germline trimming cut 8 bases from V and 1 base from J; bases unmatched to any gene: 10. Germline V gene data show CDR1 as MNHNY and CDR2 as SVGAGI (reference sequence).